This is a list of T cell receptor beta chains from one sample in a study of PD-1 blockade in classical Hodgkin lymphoma. The protocol was immunoSEQ multiplex PCR, while the TCRdb copy is restricted to in-frame clones and leaves out a portion. The sample lists some 100,000 clones, around 90% occurring once. The material sequenced was peripheral blood mononuclear cells (PBMCs), taken at baseline. The receptors were sampled from a human donor with classical Hodgkin lymphoma. Both conserved end residues are part of each CDR3. A D gene is named only where the DNA matches it firmly. Expanded clones get a size class; other rows say once, few or many, or leave the size out.

clone_size j_call d_call v_call cdr3_nt cdr3_aa
. TRBJ2-6 . TRBV29-1 TGCAGCGTATCCGTATCTGGGGCCAACGTCCTGACTTTC CSVSVSGANVLTF
. TRBJ2-1 . TRBV7-7 TGTGCCAGCAGCTTATTTCGGGGAAGACTACCAAGCTCCTACAATGAGCAGTTCTTC CASSLFRGRLPSSYNEQFF
. TRBJ1-1 . TRBV6-5 TGTGCCAGCAGTTACGGACAGATGAACACTGAAGCTTTCTTT CASSYGQMNTEAFF
. TRBJ2-7 TRBD2 TRBV7-8 TGTGCCAGCAGCTTAGGAAGTCGAGCGGGATTGTTCTTC CASSLGSRAGLFF
. TRBJ2-1 TRBD1 TRBV30 TGTGCCTGGAGCTTTGGACAGGGGCGCAATGAGCAGTTCTTC CAWSFGQGRNEQFF
. TRBJ2-1 TRBD2 TRBV19 TGTGCCAGTAGTTACTCCGGGACTAGCGGGAGCTCCTACAATGAGCAGTTCTTC CASSYSGTSGSSYNEQFF
. TRBJ2-7 TRBD1 TRBV28 TGTGCCAGCACCACCCGGGACAGATCCTACGAGCAGTACTTC CASTTRDRSYEQYF
. TRBJ1-2 . TRBV11-1 TGTGCCAGCAGCGAACAGGGAGAGAGCGGCTACACCTTC CASSEQGESGYTF
few TRBJ2-3 TRBD2 TRBV4-1 TGCGCCAGCAGCCTTAGCGGGAGTATGAGCACAGATACGCAGTATTTT CASSLSGSMSTDTQYF
once TRBJ1-2 . TRBV6-6 TGTGCCAGCAGTTACTCGGGGGGGAGACATGGCTACACCTTC CASSYSGGRHGYTF
once TRBJ2-7 TRBD2 TRBV19 TGTGCCAGTAGTATGATGACGGGAGGGACCTACGAGCAGTACTTC CASSMMTGGTYEQYF
. TRBJ2-1 TRBD1 TRBV5-1 TGCGCCAGCACGAAGGGACAGGGTTCCTACAATGAGCAGTTCTTC CASTKGQGSYNEQFF
. TRBJ2-5 TRBD1 TRBV2 TGTGCCAGAACTTATGACAGGGATCGGGAGACCCAGTACTTC CARTYDRDRETQYF
. TRBJ1-2 TRBD1 TRBV4-1 TGCGCCAGCAGCCTGGACAGGGTGGACTATGGCTACACCTTC CASSLDRVDYGYTF
. TRBJ1-2 . TRBV6-6 TGTGCCAGCAGTTACGTCCAGACAAACTATGGCTACACCTTC CASSYVQTNYGYTF
. TRBJ1-4 . TRBV7-9 TGTGCCAGCAGCCTCATTAGGGGGAGTCGATCCGAAAAACTGTTTTTT CASSLIRGSRSEKLFF
. TRBJ2-7 . TRBV28 TGTGCCAGCAGTTTCCTGGGGCCCTACGAGCAGTACTTC CASSFLGPYEQYF
few TRBJ1-3 TRBD1 TRBV7-8 TGTGCCAGCAGCCACAGGGGCCTGGGTACCATATATTTT CASSHRGLGTIYF
. TRBJ2-5 TRBD2 TRBV25-1 TGTGCCAGCAGTGAATGGACTAGCGGGAGAGGGGGGGAGACCCAGTACTTC CASSEWTSGRGGETQYF
. TRBJ2-7 TRBD1 TRBV7-2 TGTGCCAGCAGCTTAGCAGGGGGCGCCTACGAGCAGTACTTC CASSLAGGAYEQYF
. TRBJ1-1 . TRBV6-5 TGTGCCAGCAGGGGGGCCCTACGCGGCACTGAAGCTTTCTTT CASRGALRGTEAFF